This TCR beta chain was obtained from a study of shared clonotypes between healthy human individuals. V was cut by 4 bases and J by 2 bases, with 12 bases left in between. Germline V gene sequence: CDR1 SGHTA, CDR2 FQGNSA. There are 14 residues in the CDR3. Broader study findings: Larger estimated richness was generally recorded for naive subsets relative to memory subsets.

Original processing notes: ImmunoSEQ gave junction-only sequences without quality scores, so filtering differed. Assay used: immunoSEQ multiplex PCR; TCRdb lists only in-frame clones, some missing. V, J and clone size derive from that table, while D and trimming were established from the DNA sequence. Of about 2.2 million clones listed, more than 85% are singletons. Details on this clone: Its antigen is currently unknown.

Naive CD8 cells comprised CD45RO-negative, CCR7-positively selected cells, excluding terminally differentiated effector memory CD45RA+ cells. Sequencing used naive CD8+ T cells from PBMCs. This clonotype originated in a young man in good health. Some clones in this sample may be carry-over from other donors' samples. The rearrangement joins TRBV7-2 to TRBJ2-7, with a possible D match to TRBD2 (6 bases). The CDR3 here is CASSYRDFPYEQYF. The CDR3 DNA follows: TGTGCCAGCAGCTACCGGGACTTCCCCTACGAGCAGTACTTC.